Below are 4 T cell receptor beta chains sequenced from a single sample in a study of shared clonotypes between healthy human individuals. Clones were sequenced by immunoSEQ multiplex PCR, and TCRdb holds only the in-frame ones, with some missing. This table holds about 980,000 clones, 76% found once. Material: memory CD4+ T cells sorted from blood. Specified subset: CD45RA-negative fraction. The receptors were sampled from a man between 18 and 35 years old in good health.

The chain links TRBV5-4 to TRBJ2-7; a weak D match, TRBD1 (6 bases). Germline V gene sequence: CDR1 SGHNT, CDR2 YYREEE (reference sequence). The length of the CDR3 is 14 residues. V lost 5 bases to trimming and J lost 3 bases, with 15 bases between them. CDR3 bases: TGTGCCAGCAGGTCTTCCGGGACAAACTACGAGCAGTACTTC. Translated, it gives CASRSSGTNYEQYF.

The chain couples TRBV6-6 to TRBJ2-5; D gene uncertain. The CDR3 is 13 residues long. Trimming shortened V by 5 bases and J by 3 bases, and 10 bases separated the two germline ends. From germline, CDR1 is MNHNY and CDR2 SVGAGI (reference sequence). The DNA for the CDR3 is TGTGCCAGCAGTAGGGCAGACAAAGAGACCCAGTACTTC. The encoded protein is CASSRADKETQYF.

V usage is TRBV5-1 and J usage is TRBJ2-7; the D gene could be TRBD1 or TRBD2 (5 bases each). In germline, CDR1 is SGHRS, CDR2 YFSETQ. V was trimmed by 0 bases and J by 2 bases, leaving 9 bases between them. The CDR3 is 14 residues long. Written as DNA, the CDR3 is TGCGCCAGCAGCTTGGCGCAGGGAGCCTACGAGCAGTACTTC. This gives the protein CASSLAQGAYEQYF.

This clone was seen a few times. V is TRBV6-5 and J is TRBJ1-2; perhaps TRBD1 as D (5 bases). Germline CDR1 and CDR2: MNHEY and SVGAGI. The CDR3 is 14 amino acids. Trimming pared 5 bases from V and 9 bases from J, leaving 19 bases between. CDR3 sequence reads: CASSPSQGADSYTF. Here the CDR3 DNA reads TGTGCCAGCAGTCCTTCGCAGGGAGCCGATAGCTACACCTTC.